This T cell receptor (beta chain) was profiled in a study of blood T cell repertoires in COVID-19. Study-level information: T cells, B-cell-depleted T cells, or PBMCs supplied cDNA or gDNA.

Per the original data handling: From reference gene primer amplification, estimates of nucleated cell counts were derived. Libraries were prepared by immunoSEQ multiplex PCR; TCRdb keeps only in-frame clonotypes and omits some of them. Clonal size and the V and J genes are those of that table, whereas D and trimming came from the DNA. The sample consists of about 120,000 clones, approximately 81% of them appearing once. The V gene lost 9 bases and the J gene lost 2 bases, with 14 bases spanning the gap. CDR1 MNHEY and CDR2 SVGAGI come from the germline V gene. The CDR3 length is 14 residues. The chain links TRBV6-5 to TRBJ1-5, with a weak D call TRBD1 (5 bases). The receptor's source is a human donor in a cohort sampled during active COVID-19. Source material: peripheral blood. This CDR3 reads CASSTATGNQPQHF. CDR3 DNA sequence: TGTGCCAGTTCGACAGCCACGGGCAATCAGCCCCAGCATTTT.